This T cell receptor (beta chain) was identified during a study of blood T cell repertoires in COVID-19 (dated by TCRdb to the early 2020s). A note on the overall study: Samples covering the acute and convalescent phases of COVID-19 were provided by collaborators in the United States, Italy and Spain. Sample metadata almost always included a de-identified subject ID, COVID-19 status, age in years and sex. The dataset comprised deeply sampled blood TCRbeta repertoires from subjects exposed to, actively infected with, or recovered from COVID-19. The samples were drawn from the first 160 participants of the ongoing ImmuneRACE study and from 950 to 1,500 subjects provided by 6 global collaborators. Where available, HLA class I and class II types were obtained from metadata supplied by the sample provider rather than from assay-based typing. The repertoires were released in a freely available public database intended as a resource for research on the immune response to SARS-CoV-2. The material from the prospective study consisted of cDNA or gDNA derived from T cells, B-cell-depleted T cells, or PBMCs. The full study reports these points: The amount of clinical and demographic metadata varied by source and participant and was provided uncurated.

For this clone: Its specific antigen is unknown. No quality values exist for individual bases; no much larger clone is one base distant.

TCRbeta CDR3 regions were amplified from genomic DNA by means of the immunoSEQ Assay, a bias-controlled multiplex PCR. Concerning the study's data processing: Nucleated cell counts per sample were estimated from amplification of reference gene primers within the assay. Sequence reads were collapsed and filtered to measure the absolute abundance of every unique TCRbeta CDR3 rearrangement. For each sample, productive Simpson clonality was calculated as the square root of Simpson's diversity index across productive rearrangements. As stored in TCRdb, this immuneACCESS dataset retains in-frame rearrangements with V and J assigned. A fraction of the clones does not appear; measured against another copy, unresolved V genes explain less than half of the discrepancy, and the remainder lacks a known reason. V, J and clone size were drawn from that table, and D and trimming were deduced from the DNA. The sample table records tens of thousands of clones; around 86% of these occur just once. 3.8% of the sample is taken by the ten largest.

V is pared back by 4 bases and J by 14 bases, with 12 bases lying between the germline termini. The CDR3 contains 12 residues, cysteine and phenylalanine counted. The DNA shown is the 36-base CDR3, in frame from base 1. Collaborating institutions collected whole blood in K2EDTA tubes following their own protocols. For TCRbeta analysis, collaborator samples were shipped as frozen whole blood, as isolated PBMCs, or as DNA extracted from either sample type. This sequence was found in a man between 60 and 75 years old with acute or convalescent COVID-19. The sample consisted of peripheral blood. The rearrangement combines TRBV12-3 or TRBV12-4 with TRBJ1-6; too little of a D gene remains to name it. For the CDR3, the sequence is CASSSYLRTLHF. In nucleotides, the sequence is TGTGCCAGCAGTTCCTACCTACGTACCCTCCACTTT.